The source of this TCR beta chain is a study of CD8 T cells in ankylosing spondylitis. V shed 5 bases and J 4 bases; nucleotides not matched to a gene: 5. The length of the CDR3 is 14 residues. Study results and limitations: Apparently characteristic of ankylosing spondylitis blood was a TCR beta motif (about 8 highly homologous variants).

Concerning this clonotype itself: Its antigen is unidentified.

TCRdb reprocessed the 5' RACE reads with MiXCR, giving one entry per CDR3 protein. The sample yields around 480,000 distinct CDR3 sequences, 17% seen once. The V gene is TRBV12-3 or TRBV12-4, the J gene TRBJ1-2, with TRBD1 matching 9 bases. The receptor was isolated from a male donor with ankylosing spondylitis. The sequencing sample was made of blood, either unsorted or a sorted T cell fraction (not recorded which). CDR3 nucleotide sequence: TGTGCCAGCAGTGGACAGGGGAGGACCTATGGCTACACCTTC. Translation gives CASSGQGRTYGYTF.